The 19 T cell receptor beta chains reported below all come from one sample, sequenced in a study of blood T cell repertoires in COVID-19 (dated by TCRdb to about 2020). Libraries were made using the immunoSEQ multiplex PCR assay. The immuneACCESS repertoire file appears here via TCRdb, limited to in-frame rearrangements. These files lack a portion of the clones; in checked studies, under half of the deficit traces to unresolved V genes, and the cause of the others is not known. The sample table contains approximately 210,000 clones; only one count was recorded for roughly nine tenths of them. The ten most abundant clones make up 0.75% to 0.9% of the sample. Material: peripheral blood. The origin of the receptors is a woman in her 70s with acute or convalescent COVID-19.

The J gene is TRBJ2-3, the V gene TRBV15, with 7 bases matching TRBD2. This CDR3 contains 16 residues. Germline V lookup: CDR1 LNHNV, CDR2 YYDKDF (reference sequence). The V segment lost 3 bases and the J segment 3 bases; nucleotides outside the gene matches: 9. The CDR3: CATSSPSGEGTDTQYF. The CDR3 DNA sequence: TGTGCCACCAGCAGCCCCTCGGGGGAGGGTACAGATACGCAGTATTTT.

Note on this clone: Other DNA sequences within the sample encode an identical CDR3. J is TRBJ2-3 and V is TRBV7-3, with D possibly being TRBD2 (6 bases). Trimming left V 1 base short and J 2 bases short, with 10 bases between. The CDR3 is 15 amino acids. The germline CDR1 and CDR2 sequences are SGHTA and FQGTGA. CDR3 DNA sequence: TGTGCCAGCAGCTTAAGCGGAGGGTCCACAGATACGCAGTATTTT. This sequence encodes CASSLSGGSTDTQYF.

The CDR3, as DNA: TGTGCCAGCAGCCTTCTAGCGGGCGGAGAGACCCAGTACTTC. Translating it yields CASSLLAGGETQYF. V and J are TRBV3-1 (or the pseudogene TRBV3-2) and TRBJ2-5; 8 nucleotides line up with TRBD2. CDR1 and CDR2 (germline): LGHDT, YNNKEL (reference sequence). The CDR3 is 14 amino acids. The V segment lost 4 bases and the J segment 4 bases; nucleotides outside the gene matches: 5.

The chain recombines TRBV10-3 with TRBJ2-3; 8 bases are a match to TRBD2. V was clipped by 11 bases and J by 3 bases; unmatched bases: 7. Per the germline V gene, CDR1 is ENHRY and CDR2 is SYGVKD. The CDR3 totals 13 residues. CDR3 DNA sequence: TGTGCCCAACGGAGCGGGGGAACAGATACGCAGTATTTT. Protein product: CAQRSGGTDTQYF.

This clone was found once. This chain uses TRBV9 with TRBJ2-5; weak D call: TRBD2 (6 bases). The V gene's germline CDR1 is SGDLS and CDR2 YYNGEE. The CDR3 covers 12 residues. The V end lost 3 bases, the J end lost 8 bases, and 11 bases lay between the germline ends. DNA for the CDR3: TGTGCCAGCAGCGAGGGCGGGGCTACCCAGTACTTC. Amino acids: CASSEGGATQYF.

This chain links TRBV18 with TRBJ2-3, with 8 nucleotides matching TRBD1. This CDR3 spans 17 amino acids. Germline loops: CDR1 KGHSH, CDR2 LQKENI. V trimming: 5 bases; J trimming: 3 bases; junction bases outside the gene matches: 13. CDR3 residues: CASSSVIGTGGTDTQYF. In DNA form, the CDR3 reads TGTGCCAGCTCATCAGTGATTGGGACAGGAGGAACAGATACGCAGTATTTT.

The chain couples TRBV7-9 to TRBJ2-2; D might be TRBD2 (5 bases). Germline assignment: CDR1 SEHNR and CDR2 FQNEAQ (reference sequence). This CDR3 has 16 residues. Deletions cut 3 bases from V and 4 bases from J, with 15 bases between. The CDR3 here is CASSFTGSPSTGELFF. For the CDR3, the DNA is TGTGCCAGCAGCTTTACGGGATCTCCCAGCACCGGGGAGCTGTTTTTT. Full variable domain (rest looked up from reference TRBV7-9 and TRBJ2-2): DTGVSQNPRHKITKRGQNVTFRCDPISEHNRLYWYRQTLGQGPEFLTYFQNEAQLEKSRLLSDRFSAERPKGSFSTLEIQRTEQGDSAMYLCASSFTGSPSTGELFFGEGSRLTVL.

The V gene is TRBV5-1, the J gene TRBJ1-1; 11 nucleotides agree with TRBD1. From germline, CDR1 is SGHRS and CDR2 YFSETQ. After removal of 0 bases from V and 7 bases from J, the junction contained 5 bases not matched to a gene. CDR3 size: 15 residues. Here the CDR3 DNA reads TGCGCCAGCAGCTTGGGCTGGACAGGGGGCGTTGAAGCTTTCTTT. Amino acid sequence: CASSLGWTGGVEAFF.

This sequence joins TRBV15 and TRBJ2-3; a weak D match, TRBD2 (6 bases). The germline V and J ends were trimmed by 5 bases and 5 bases, with 17 bases remaining between them. Germline loops: CDR1 LNHNV, CDR2 YYDKDF (reference sequence). There are 15 residues in the CDR3. Written as DNA, the CDR3 is TGTGCCACCAGCGCGGGGCAAGGGGCCGGAGATACGCAGTATTTT. Translated: CATSAGQGAGDTQYF.

The chain links TRBV9 to TRBJ2-1; TRBD2 agrees at 10 bases. V shed 3 bases and J 1 base; nucleotides not matched to a gene: 10. CDR1 is SGDLS and CDR2 is YYNGEE in the germline V gene. This CDR3 contains 18 residues. CDR3 bases: TGTGCCAGCAGCGCACCTACAGCACTAGCGGGATCCTACAATGAGCAGTTCTTC. Amino acids: CASSAPTALAGSYNEQFF.

This chain connects TRBV12-5 to TRBJ1-2; weak D call: TRBD1 (5 bases). Germline loops: CDR1 LGHNT, CDR2 FRNRAP. V lost 6 bases and J 6 bases, leaving 17 bases between the germline ends. The CDR3 is 14 amino acids. DNA of the CDR3: TGTGCTAGTGGCCCGCGGGAGGGGCGGAATGGCTACACCTTC. It specifies CASGPREGRNGYTF. The variable domain in full, completed from reference TRBV12-5 and TRBJ1-2, reads DARVTQTPRHKVTEMGQEVTMRCQPILGHNTVFWYRQTMMQGLELLAYFRNRAPLDDSGMPKDRFSAEMPDATLATLKIQPSEPRDSAVYFCASGPREGRNGYTFGSGTRLTVV.

The chain couples TRBV11-2 to TRBJ1-4; TRBD1 aligns across 10 bases. The CDR3 has 14 residues. Germline V gene data show CDR1 as SGHAT and CDR2 as FQNNGV. With V trimmed by 5 bases and J by 5 bases, 2 bases remained unmatched. CDR3 nucleotides: TGTGCCAGCAGCGACAGGGGGCGCAATGAAAAACTGTTTTTT. Amino acids: CASSDRGRNEKLFF.

The chain is built from TRBV5-4 and TRBJ2-5; D may be TRBD1 (6 bases). Trimming removed 0 bases from V and 10 bases from J, with 16 bases in between. CDR3 length equals 14 residues. Germline V gives CDR1 SGHNT, CDR2 YYREEE (reference sequence). CDR3 sequence (DNA): TGTGCCAGCAGCTTGGGGCCGGCAGGGGATAACCAGTACTTC. It yields the protein CASSLGPAGDNQYF.

This clone was seen once. The rearrangement uses TRBV5-1 and TRBJ1-1, with 7 bases that match TRBD1. The junction had 7 bases not matched to a gene; V was cut back by 6 bases and J by 2 bases. This CDR3 spans 14 amino acids. The germline V gene has CDR1 SGHRS and CDR2 YFSETQ. The chain's CDR3 is CASNIGGLNTEAFF. The CDR3 nucleotides are TGCGCCAGCAATATAGGGGGCCTAAACACTGAAGCTTTCTTT.

This rearrangement joins TRBV6-1 to TRBJ2-5, with 9 bases fitting TRBD1. Per germline, CDR1 MNHNS and CDR2 SASEGT. Trimming cost V 3 bases and J 5 bases; bases outside gene matches: 10. The CDR3 is 16 residues long. CDR3 in amino acids: CASSDPLQGAGETQYF. The CDR3 bases are TGTGCCAGCAGTGATCCCTTACAGGGGGCAGGGGAGACCCAGTACTTC.

The rearrangement joins TRBV20-1 to TRBJ2-2; D might be TRBD1 (6 bases). The CDR3 is 15 amino acids. Germline loops: CDR1 DFQATT, CDR2 SNEGSKA (reference sequence). V was shortened by 3 bases and J by 6 bases, with 17 bases between the two germline ends. This CDR3 reads CSASRAGVKAGELFF. Here the CDR3 DNA reads TGCAGTGCTAGTCGGGCAGGGGTTAAGGCCGGGGAGCTGTTTTTT.

Of note for this clone: The junction departs from the called germline gene at one end, perhaps through a read error. The CDR3 loop is CASSDIGKLFF. The CDR3, as DNA: TGTGCCAGCAGTGATATCGGGAAGCTGTTTTTT. This chain uses TRBV2 with TRBJ2-2, with D perhaps TRBD2 (5 bases). In germline, CDR1 is SNHLY, CDR2 FYNNEI. The CDR3 sequence is 11 residues long.

The V and J genes are TRBV28 and TRBJ2-2, with a possible D match to TRBD2 (6 bases). Germline CDR1 is MDHEN and CDR2 is SYDVKM. V shed 5 bases and J shed 5 bases, with 6 bases lying between them. The length of the CDR3 is 12 residues. This CDR3 reads CASSRETGELFF. The CDR3 DNA reads as TGTGCCAGCAGTCGGGAGACCGGGGAGCTGTTTTTT.

The chain carries TRBV7-9 and TRBJ2-1; 7 positions agree with TRBD2. Per germline, CDR1 SEHNR and CDR2 FQNEAQ (reference sequence). This CDR3 is 15 amino acids long. The V and J ends lost 4 bases and 6 bases, in that order; junction bases with no gene match: 9. The CDR3 nucleotides are TGTGCCAGCAGCTCGGAGTGGGGGGGTGCCAATGAGCAGTTCTTC. This sequence encodes CASSSEWGGANEQFF. The full variable domain, with the rest looked up from reference TRBV7-9 and TRBJ2-1, is DTGVSQNPRHKITKRGQNVTFRCDPISEHNRLYWYRQTLGQGPEFLTYFQNEAQLEKSRLLSDRFSAERPKGSFSTLEIQRTEQGDSAMYLCASSSEWGGANEQFFGPGTRLTVL.